This T cell receptor beta chain was sequenced during a study of blood T cell repertoires in COVID-19. Study overall: T cells, B-cell-depleted T cells, or PBMCs supplied cDNA or gDNA.

In terms of age and location, participants ranged from roughly 18 to 95 years and lived in fewer than 30 US areas. What the recovered Cohort 3 donors had was two negative PCRs, clearance, or symptom resolution. Methods used by the authors: Estimates of nucleated cell counts were drawn from the amplification of reference gene primers. Some clones are missing from TCRdb's copy, which holds only in-frame ones; the method was immunoSEQ multiplex PCR. V, J and clone size derive from that table, while D and trimming were established from the DNA sequence. The sample shows some 330,000 clones, roughly four fifths of them seen only once. This CDR3 is 14 amino acids long. V lost 1 base and J lost 0, with 6 bases in between. Germline-derived CDR1 and CDR2 are GTSNPN and SVGIG (reference sequence).

The origin of this receptor is a woman aged 50 to 65 who had recovered from COVID-19. The gene calls are TRBV30 and TRBJ1-4; D gene uncertain. The sequencing sample was made of PBMCs or T cells enriched from blood (not recorded which). The CDR3 region has the DNA TGTGCCTGGAGTGCAGGTGCAACTAATGAAAAACTGTTTTTT. Residues: CAWSAGATNEKLFF.